This T cell receptor beta chain derives from a study of beta chain features in type 1 diabetes listed by TCRdb under 2018. For the study in its entirety: No differences in mean age, gender distribution, total cell number or subset yield were found between patients and healthy donors. A total of 100 million to 110 million sorted cells were examined across all samples, and a strong correlation was observed between cell number per subset and RNA yield. In the study, recently diagnosed type 1 diabetes patients and matched healthy donors were compared on the TCRB repertoires of their sorted circulating CD4+ T cell subsets. Naive and central memory subsets were obtained from all 30 or so donors, but regulatory and stem cell-like memory subsets were isolated from only 8 patients and roughly 8 healthy donors.

Each donor gave one peripheral blood draw, approximately 0.11 L on average, collected into heparinised tubes. Naive, central memory, regulatory and stem cell-like memory CD4+ T cells were sorted on a BD FACSAria II using a panel including CD45RO, CCR7, CD25, CD127, CD95 and CD27. A purity above 98% was achieved for all sorted populations. PBMCs were isolated right away by Lymphoprep density gradient centrifugation and were stained directly, without culture. So that batch effects would be minimized, each experiment stained and sorted samples in pairs, pairing one healthy donor with one patient. Turning to this clone: Its antigen has not been determined. Base qualities are not at hand, and no much larger clone is one base apart.

General conclusions and limits of the study: Shorter templates might have been favored by PCR, but patient and control samples were amplified and corrected together, so both groups would have been affected equally by any skew. Because the HLA sub-analyses included only small numbers of individuals, any influence of HLA type on TCRB rearrangement was left unresolved. Naive, central memory and regulatory TCRB repertoires appeared more similar among patients than among healthy donors. Type 1 diabetes patients showed a moderate but significant shortening of TCRB CDR3 length in all four CD4+ subsets. Because cDNA was sequenced instead of genomic DNA, highly expressing activated cells could be over-represented, though the groups showed no difference in activation or CD3 levels. At VDJ recombination sites, patients with type 1 diabetes made fewer insertions and deleted more nucleotides, a pattern implying thymic rearrangement abnormalities.

All of the isolated RNA was reverse transcribed with the High Capacity cDNA Reverse Transcription Kit, so expressed TCRB transcripts were sequenced. Deep immunoSEQ sequencing was applied to naive, central memory and regulatory T cell samples, giving an average of roughly 3.5 million total reads per sample. Sorted cells were lysed in RLT buffer, and RNA was extracted using DNase-treated RNeasy Micro or Mini kits according to cell number. Each cell subset was processed separately to prevent cross-contamination, with patient and healthy donor samples processed together. Using the immunoSEQ multiplex PCR, TCRB sequences were amplified from cDNA into 87-bp fragments spanning the CDR3 region. Amplicons were sequenced on the Illumina HiSeq platform. In the source study's methods: Synthetic template baselines were used to correct PCR bias computationally, reads within Hamming distance 2 were collapsed together, and singletons that could not be merged were discarded. Reads were aligned against IMGT to assign V, D and J genes, CDR3 length and insertions or deletions at six rearrangement sites. Clonotype counts were normalized to sorted cell number within each subset before computing true diversity and Gini coefficients with the tcR R package. Repertoire sharing was quantified using the overlap coefficient calculated on TCRB nucleotide sequences. Out-of-frame TCRB sequences from naive cells were analyzed to stand in for the pre-selection repertoire. Imported from immuneACCESS, the table was reduced by TCRdb to in-frame sequences with V and J called. These copies leave out some clones; in studies compared against another copy, an unresolved V gene accounts for under half, and the cause of the remainder is not known. D and trimming come from the DNA, and the V and J calls and clone size come from that table. Here the sample has about 620,000 clones; around 15% occur a single time. The top ten clonotypes cover roughly 0.098% of the sample.

Relative to germline, V is 4 bases shorter and J is 2 bases shorter, with 11 bases between their ends. The germline V gene (reference sequence) yields LNHDA for CDR1 and SQIVND for CDR2. From the cysteine up to the phenylalanine, the CDR3 has a length of 14 residues. Just CDR3 DNA is preserved here, 42 bases in frame from base 1. This sequence was found in a man aged 18 to 30 in good health. The chain couples TRBV19 to TRBJ1-2; the D gene is possibly TRBD1, with 5 bases matching. Sequencing used naive CD4+ T cells from blood. Reading the label with the study, this specimen's cell subset or site is: true naive CD4+ T cells. The bases are TGTGCCAGTAGTAGTTTACAGGCGAACTATGGCTACACCTTC. It codes for CASSSLQANYGYTF.